The 13 T cell receptor beta chains listed next were all sequenced from one sample in a study of blood T cells in healthy people across ages. Combining a sample-barcoded 5' primer with a J-beta primer mix, a second PCR ran for about 6 to 12 cycles. MiXCR, run by TCRdb on the 5' RACE reads, gives a single entry per CDR3 protein. The repertoire has some 760,000 distinct CDR3 sequences, 25% of them found once; the top ten carry 9.4%. The same sample was also used in a study of T cells of mothers and their children.

The specimen sequenced was blood. The origin of the receptors is a boy under 18 in good health.

This clonotype was counted a few times. The CDR3 spells CASSETNENTEAFF. DNA of the CDR3: TGTGCCAGCAGTGAAACGAATGAGAACACTGAAGCTTTCTTT. This chain uses TRBV6-1 with TRBJ1-1, with D uncertain. Germline assignment: CDR1 MNHNS and CDR2 SASEGT. Deletions cut 2 bases from V and 1 base from J, with 8 bases between. CDR3 length equals 14 residues.

Comment on this clonotype: Sequence at one end of the junction differs from germline and may be a read error. This chain joins TRBV7-2 and TRBJ1-1; 8 positions agree with TRBD1. CDR1 and CDR2 (germline): SGHTA, FQGNSA. The CDR3 runs to 15 residues. CDR3 sequence (DNA): TGTGCCGGCAGCCTGTGGACAGGGTTGAACACTGAAGCTTTCTTT. Translating it yields CAGSLWTGLNTEAFF. The full variable domain, in which reference TRBV7-2 and TRBJ1-1 provide the parts outside the CDR3, is GAGVSQSPSNKVTEKGKDVELRCDPISGHTALYWYRQSLGQGLEFLIYFQGNSAPDKSGLPSDRFSAERTGGSVSTLTIQRTQQEDSAVYLCAGSLWTGLNTEAFFGQGTRLTVV.

This clonotype was seen a handful of times. The chain has TRBV7-2 and TRBJ2-5; 7 bases align to TRBD1. With 4 bases clipped from V and 0 bases from J, the junction kept 5 bases outside the gene matches. This CDR3 comprises 15 residues. Germline-derived CDR1 and CDR2 are SGHTA and FQGNSA. The chain's CDR3 is CASSSGQMNQETQYF. CDR3 nucleotide sequence: TGTGCCAGCAGCTCGGGACAGATGAACCAAGAGACCCAGTACTTC.

The rearrangement joins TRBV20-1 to TRBJ1-2, with TRBD1 as a possible D gene (5 bases). The V gene lost 6 bases and the J gene lost 6 bases, with 17 bases spanning the gap. The CDR3 has 13 residues. CDR1 and CDR2 (germline): DFQATT, SNEGSKA (reference sequence). The CDR3 is CSAYVLGLDGYTF. For the CDR3, the DNA is TGCAGTGCGTATGTTTTGGGACTTGATGGCTACACCTTC.

This chain joins TRBV5-1 and TRBJ2-5; D might be TRBD2 (6 bases). Germline lookup yields CDR1 SGHRS and CDR2 YFSETQ. Trimming removed 7 bases from V and 5 bases from J, with 21 bases in between. The CDR3 loop spans 15 amino acids. The CDR3 spells CASPFPSAPRETQYF. The CDR3 nucleotides read TGCGCCAGCCCGTTTCCTAGCGCACCACGGGAGACCCAGTACTTC.

The chain has TRBV15 and TRBJ2-5; tentative D call: TRBD2 (6 bases). The J call may be faulty, since TRBJ2-1 better matches the DNA end. The CDR3 is made up of 15 amino acids. Germline assignment: CDR1 LNHNV and CDR2 YYDKDF (reference sequence). CDR3 DNA sequence: TGTGCCACCAGCACCCGACTAGTTTTCAGCGATGAGCAGTTCTTC. It yields the protein CATSTRLVFSDEQFF.

This clonotype was seen a few times. This rearrangement joins TRBV7-9 to TRBJ2-1, with TRBD2 matching over 11 bases. CDR1 is SEHNR, CDR2 FQNEAQ, per germline (reference sequence). CDR3 size: 16 residues. Trimming took 1 base from V and 4 from J; bases not matched to a gene: 3. DNA for the CDR3: TGTGCCAGCAGCTTAGTGGGACTAGCGGTATACAATGAGCAGTTCTTC. It is translated as CASSLVGLAVYNEQFF.

The chain combines TRBV12-3 or TRBV12-4 with TRBJ2-5; unclear D gene. The CDR3 sequence is 14 residues long. V lost 5 bases, J lost 4 bases, and 14 bases lay in between. This CDR3 is CASSPHIWRETQYF. The CDR3 DNA sequence: TGTGCCAGCAGTCCACACATTTGGAGAGAGACCCAGTACTTC.

The chain combines TRBV11-2 with TRBJ2-6, with 10 bases lining up with TRBD1. The CDR3 sequence is 22 residues long. Trimming at V came to 2 bases and at J to 0 bases, leaving 16 bases not matched to a gene. Germline loops: CDR1 SGHAT, CDR2 FQNNGV. CDR3 DNA: TGTGCCAGCAGCTTATGGCCAATACTCCCGGGACAGGGGCTCTCTGGGGCCAACGTCCTGACTTTC. It is translated as CASSLWPILPGQGLSGANVLTF. The variable domain in full, completed from reference TRBV11-2 and TRBJ2-6, reads EAGVAQSPRYKIIEKRQSVAFWCNPISGHATLYWYQQILGQGPKLLIQFQNNGVVDDSQLPKDRFSAERLKGVDSTLKIQPAKLEDSAVYLCASSLWPILPGQGLSGANVLTFGAGSRLTVL.

V and J are TRBV27 and TRBJ1-5; D remains unclear. CDR1 and CDR2 (germline): MNHEY, SMNVEV (reference sequence). The CDR3 runs to 15 residues. V lost 5 bases and J 2 bases, leaving 13 bases between the germline ends. In DNA form, the CDR3 reads TGTGCCAGCAGTAAGGGTGGTTGGGGCAATCAGCCCCAGCATTTT. It translates to CASSKGGWGNQPQHF.

Remarks on this clonotype: Relative to the germline gene, one junction end is altered; a read error may explain this. The chain recombines TRBV7-8 with TRBJ2-5, with a tentative D call TRBD2 (6 bases). This CDR3 has 15 residues. CDR1 and CDR2 (germline): SGHVS, FQNEAQ. CDR3 DNA: TGTGCCGGCAGCGGGCTGGGCAGGGAAGGAGAGACCCAGTACTTC. This translates into CAGSGLGREGETQYF.

The V and J genes are TRBV29-1 and TRBJ2-1; tentative D call: TRBD2 (6 bases). TRBJ2-7 matches the DNA end more closely, so the J call is doubtful. CDR1 is SQVTM and CDR2 is ANQGSEA in the germline V gene. The CDR3 is 14 residues long. The CDR3 spells CSVGEDSSSYEQYF. The CDR3 coding sequence is TGCAGCGTTGGGGAGGATTCTAGCTCCTACGAGCAGTACTTC.

This clonotype was counted only a few times. J is TRBJ2-3 and V is TRBV7-2; D not resolved. V lost 5 bases and J 0 bases, leaving 15 bases between the germline ends. Germline V gene sequence: CDR1 SGHTA, CDR2 FQGNSA. The CDR3 has 16 amino acids. CDR3 in DNA: TGTGCCAGCAGCGCCGGGCCCCACCCTAGCACAGATACGCAGTATTTT. Its protein is CASSAGPHPSTDTQYF.